Included here is one T cell receptor beta chain sequence, with context. The sample belongs to a study of blood T cell repertoires in COVID-19. V shed 2 bases and J 10 bases; nucleotides not matched to a gene: 3. The CDR3 loop spans 14 amino acids. In germline, CDR1 is SGHKS, CDR2 YYEKEE (reference sequence). Sequenced by immunoSEQ multiplex PCR; TCRdb stores in-frame clones only, minus some. The sample consists of 90,000 to 110,000 clones, 85% of them appearing once. The sequencing input was peripheral blood. The chain is built from TRBV5-5 and TRBJ1-6; TRBD1 matches at 10 bases. This clonotype originated in a man aged 50 to 60 with acute or convalescent COVID-19. CDR3 nucleotides: TGTGCCAGCAGCTTCGGGACAGGGGTATCACCCCTCCACTTT. It yields the protein CASSFGTGVSPLHF.